This TCR beta chain stems from a study of shared clonotypes between healthy human individuals. For the study at large: With ages of 18 to 49, the donors were two women and three men. Notes on the study in general: Generation probabilities of non-shared clonotypes were lower (relative to those shared by all four donors).

A word on this clone: What it recognizes is unknown.

The germline gives CDR1 WSHSY, CDR2 SAAADI. This CDR3 region has 15 residues. After removal of 3 bases from V and 4 bases from J, the junction contained 5 bases not matched to a gene. Only in-frame clones appear in the TCRdb table, and some are missing; sequencing was by immunoSEQ multiplex PCR. The sample consists of roughly 2.4 million clones, 95% of them appearing once. The rearrangement links TRBV10-2 to TRBJ2-2, with TRBD1 identical over 7 bases. This TCR was sampled from a man aged 18-30 years in good health. Sample: naive CD4+ T cells sorted from blood. Noted subset: CD45RA+ positively selected. DNA of the CDR3: TGCGCCAGCAGTGAACAGGGGCTAAGCACCGGGGAGCTGTTTTTT. Translating gives CASSEQGLSTGELFF.